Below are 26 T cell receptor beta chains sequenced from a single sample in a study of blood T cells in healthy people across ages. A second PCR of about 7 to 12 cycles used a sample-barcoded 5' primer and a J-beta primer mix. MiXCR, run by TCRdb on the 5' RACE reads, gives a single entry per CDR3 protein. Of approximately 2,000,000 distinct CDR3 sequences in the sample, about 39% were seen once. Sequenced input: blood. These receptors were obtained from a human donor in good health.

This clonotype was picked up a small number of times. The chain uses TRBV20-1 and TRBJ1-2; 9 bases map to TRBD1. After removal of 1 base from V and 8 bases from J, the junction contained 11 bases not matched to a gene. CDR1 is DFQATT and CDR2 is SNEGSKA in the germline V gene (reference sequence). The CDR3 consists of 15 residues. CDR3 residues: CSARVGRDRAEGYTF. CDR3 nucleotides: TGCAGTGCTAGAGTCGGAAGGGACAGGGCCGAAGGCTACACCTTC.

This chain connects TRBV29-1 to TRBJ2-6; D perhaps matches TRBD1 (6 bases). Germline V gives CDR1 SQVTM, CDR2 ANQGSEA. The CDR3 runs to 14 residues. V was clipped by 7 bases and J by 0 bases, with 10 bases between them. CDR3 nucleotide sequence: TGCAGCGCCACACAGGGCTCTGGGGCCAACGTCCTGACTTTC. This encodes CSATQGSGANVLTF.

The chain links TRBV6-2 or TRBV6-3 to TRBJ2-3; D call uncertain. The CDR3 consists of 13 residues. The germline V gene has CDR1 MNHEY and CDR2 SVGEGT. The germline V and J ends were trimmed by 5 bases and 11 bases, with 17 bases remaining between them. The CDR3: CASSQSAPSRQYF. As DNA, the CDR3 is TGTGCCAGCAGTCAATCGGCCCCTTCGAGGCAGTATTTT.

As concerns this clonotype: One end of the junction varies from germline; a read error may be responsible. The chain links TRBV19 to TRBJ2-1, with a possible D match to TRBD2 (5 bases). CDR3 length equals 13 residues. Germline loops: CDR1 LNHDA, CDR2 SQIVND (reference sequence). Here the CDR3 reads CATRPDSCNEQFF. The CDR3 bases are TGTGCCACTCGCCCGGACTCCTGCAATGAGCAGTTCTTC.

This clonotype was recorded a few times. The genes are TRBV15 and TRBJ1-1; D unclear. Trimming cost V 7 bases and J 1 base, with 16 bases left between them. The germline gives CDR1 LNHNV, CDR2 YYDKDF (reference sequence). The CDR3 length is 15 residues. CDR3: CATTVSRWQNTEAFF. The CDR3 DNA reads TGTGCCACCACAGTCTCTCGATGGCAGAACACTGAAGCTTTCTTT.

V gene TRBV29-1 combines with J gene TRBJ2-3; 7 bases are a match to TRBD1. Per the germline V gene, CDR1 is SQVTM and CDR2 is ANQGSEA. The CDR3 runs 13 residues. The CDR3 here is CSVGGLKADTQYF. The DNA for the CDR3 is TGCAGTGTAGGGGGCCTAAAAGCAGATACGCAGTATTTT.

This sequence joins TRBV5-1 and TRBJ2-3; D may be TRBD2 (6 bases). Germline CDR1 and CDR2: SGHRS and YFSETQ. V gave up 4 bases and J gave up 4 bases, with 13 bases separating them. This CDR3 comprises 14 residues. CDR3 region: CASSQRAGSDTQYF. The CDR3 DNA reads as TGCGCCAGCAGCCAACGGGCGGGGTCAGATACGCAGTATTTT.

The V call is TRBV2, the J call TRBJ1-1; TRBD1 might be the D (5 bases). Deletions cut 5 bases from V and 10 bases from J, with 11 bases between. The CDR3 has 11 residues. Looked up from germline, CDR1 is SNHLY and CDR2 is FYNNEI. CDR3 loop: CASSKGNGAFF. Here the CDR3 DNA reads TGTGCCAGCAGTAAGGGGAATGGAGCTTTCTTT.

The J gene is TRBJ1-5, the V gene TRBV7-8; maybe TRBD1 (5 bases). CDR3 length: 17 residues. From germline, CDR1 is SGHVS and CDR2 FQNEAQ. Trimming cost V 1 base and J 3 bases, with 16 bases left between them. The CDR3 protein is CASSLVSFRGVNQPQHF. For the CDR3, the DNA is TGTGCCAGCAGCTTAGTTTCGTTTAGGGGAGTCAATCAGCCCCAGCATTTT.

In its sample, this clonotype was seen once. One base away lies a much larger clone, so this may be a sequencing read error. The CDR3 DNA is TGTGCCGGCACCCGTAATAGGGGATATACGCAGTATTTT. This gives the protein CAGTRNRGYTQYF. The chain is built from TRBV12-3 or TRBV12-4 and TRBJ2-3, with TRBD1 as a possible D gene (5 bases). The CDR3 covers 13 residues. V dropped 11 bases and J dropped 7 bases, with 19 bases sitting between them.

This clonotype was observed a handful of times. CDR3 in DNA: TGCGCCAGCAGCTTGGTTGGGGGAGGCGACACTGAAGCTTTCTTT. This translates into CASSLVGGGDTEAFF. The chain combines TRBV5-1 with TRBJ1-1, with D maybe TRBD1 (5 bases). CDR3 size: 15 residues. The germline V and J ends were trimmed by 0 bases and 3 bases, with 12 bases remaining between them. Germline CDR1 SGHRS, CDR2 YFSETQ.

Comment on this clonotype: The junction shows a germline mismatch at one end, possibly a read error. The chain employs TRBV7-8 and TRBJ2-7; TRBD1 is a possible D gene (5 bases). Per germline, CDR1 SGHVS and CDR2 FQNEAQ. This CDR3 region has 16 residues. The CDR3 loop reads CASSLGFTGRSYEQYF. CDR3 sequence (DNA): TGTGCCAGCAGCTTAGGATTTACAGGAAGATCCTACGAACAGTACTTC.

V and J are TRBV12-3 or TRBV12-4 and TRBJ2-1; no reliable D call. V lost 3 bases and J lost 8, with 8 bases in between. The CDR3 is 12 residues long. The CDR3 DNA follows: TGTGCCAGCAGTTTTCCCTGGTATGAGCAGTTCTTC. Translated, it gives CASSFPWYEQFF.

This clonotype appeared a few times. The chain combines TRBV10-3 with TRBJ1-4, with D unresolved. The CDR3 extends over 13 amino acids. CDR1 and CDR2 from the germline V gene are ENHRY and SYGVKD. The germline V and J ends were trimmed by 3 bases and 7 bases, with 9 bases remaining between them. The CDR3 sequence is CAISEHPVEKLFF. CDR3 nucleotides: TGTGCCATCAGTGAACATCCCGTTGAAAAACTGTTTTTT.

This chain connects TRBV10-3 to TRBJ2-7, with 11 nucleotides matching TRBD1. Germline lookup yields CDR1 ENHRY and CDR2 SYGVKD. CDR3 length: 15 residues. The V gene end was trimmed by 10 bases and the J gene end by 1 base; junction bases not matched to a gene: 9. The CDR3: CATQTGQGASYEQYF. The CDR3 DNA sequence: TGTGCCACCCAAACCGGACAGGGGGCGTCCTACGAGCAGTACTTC.

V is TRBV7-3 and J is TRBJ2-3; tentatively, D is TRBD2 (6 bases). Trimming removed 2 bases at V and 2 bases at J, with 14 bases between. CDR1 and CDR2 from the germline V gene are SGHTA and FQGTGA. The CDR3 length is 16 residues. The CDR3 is CASSLGVGGLTDTQYF. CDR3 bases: TGTGCCAGCAGCTTAGGTGTCGGGGGACTCACAGATACGCAGTATTTT. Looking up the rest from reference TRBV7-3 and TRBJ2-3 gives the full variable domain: GAGVSQTPSNKVTEKGKYVELRCDPISGHTALYWYRQSLGQGPEFLIYFQGTGAADDSGLPNDRFFAVRPEGSVSTLKIQRTERGDSAVYLCASSLGVGGLTDTQYFGPGTRLTVL.

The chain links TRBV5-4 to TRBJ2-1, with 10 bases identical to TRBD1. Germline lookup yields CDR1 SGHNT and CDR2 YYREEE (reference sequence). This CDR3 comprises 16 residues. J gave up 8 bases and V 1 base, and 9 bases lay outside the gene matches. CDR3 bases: TGTGCCAGCAGCTTGCGGGGGGGACAGGGGTTTTATGAGCAGTTCTTC. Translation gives CASSLRGGQGFYEQFF.

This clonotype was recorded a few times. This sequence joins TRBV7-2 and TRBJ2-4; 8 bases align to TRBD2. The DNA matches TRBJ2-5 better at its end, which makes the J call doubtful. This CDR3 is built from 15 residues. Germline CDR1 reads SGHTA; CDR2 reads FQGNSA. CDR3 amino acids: CASSLWPGGEETQYF. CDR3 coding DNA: TGTGCCAGCAGCTTATGGCCGGGAGGGGAGGAGACCCAGTACTTC.

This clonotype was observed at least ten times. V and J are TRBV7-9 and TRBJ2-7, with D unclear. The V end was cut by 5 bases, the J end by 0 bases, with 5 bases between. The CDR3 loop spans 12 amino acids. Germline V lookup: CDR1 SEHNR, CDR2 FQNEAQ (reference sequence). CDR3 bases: TGTGCCAGCAGCGGGATCTCCTACGAGCAGTACTTC. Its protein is CASSGISYEQYF.

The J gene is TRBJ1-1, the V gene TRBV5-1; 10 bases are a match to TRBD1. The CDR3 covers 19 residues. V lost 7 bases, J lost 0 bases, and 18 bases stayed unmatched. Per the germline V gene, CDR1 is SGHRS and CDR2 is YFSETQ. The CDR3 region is CASPGTGVPLLPMNTEAFF. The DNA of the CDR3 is TGCGCCAGCCCCGGGACAGGGGTCCCCCTATTACCCATGAACACTGAAGCTTTCTTT.

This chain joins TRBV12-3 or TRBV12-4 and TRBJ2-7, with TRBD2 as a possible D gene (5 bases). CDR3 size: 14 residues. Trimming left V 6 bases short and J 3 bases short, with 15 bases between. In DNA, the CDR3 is TGTGCCAGCAGCCGGGGTGTTGAGGGCTACGAGCAGTACTTC. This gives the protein CASSRGVEGYEQYF.

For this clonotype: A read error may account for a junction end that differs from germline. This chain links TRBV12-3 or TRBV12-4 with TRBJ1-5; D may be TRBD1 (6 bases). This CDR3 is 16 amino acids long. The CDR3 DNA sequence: TGTACCAGCAGTTTGGAGGGGGAATCAAGCAATCAGCCCCAGCATTTT. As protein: CTSSLEGESSNQPQHF.

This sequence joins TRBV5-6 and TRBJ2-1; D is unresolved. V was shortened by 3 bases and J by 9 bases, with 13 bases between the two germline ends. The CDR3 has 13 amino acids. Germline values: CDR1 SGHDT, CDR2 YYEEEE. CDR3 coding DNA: TGTGCCAGCAGCTCAACAGAGATCGGTGAGCAGTTCTTC. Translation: CASSSTEIGEQFF.

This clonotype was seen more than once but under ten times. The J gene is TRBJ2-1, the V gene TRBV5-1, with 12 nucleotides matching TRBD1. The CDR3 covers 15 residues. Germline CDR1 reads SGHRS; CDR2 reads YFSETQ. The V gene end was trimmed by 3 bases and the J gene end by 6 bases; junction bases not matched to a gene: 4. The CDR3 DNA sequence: TGCGCCAGCAGCTGGGGGACAGGGGGCTCCAATGAGCAGTTCTTC. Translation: CASSWGTGGSNEQFF.

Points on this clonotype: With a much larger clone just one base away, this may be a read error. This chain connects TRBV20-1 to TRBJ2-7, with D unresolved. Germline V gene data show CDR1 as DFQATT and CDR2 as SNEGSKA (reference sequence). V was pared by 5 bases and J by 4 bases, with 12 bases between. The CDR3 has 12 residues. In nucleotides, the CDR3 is TGCAGTGCTTTAGGATCTCTTTACGAGCAGTACTTC. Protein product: CSALGSLYEQYF.

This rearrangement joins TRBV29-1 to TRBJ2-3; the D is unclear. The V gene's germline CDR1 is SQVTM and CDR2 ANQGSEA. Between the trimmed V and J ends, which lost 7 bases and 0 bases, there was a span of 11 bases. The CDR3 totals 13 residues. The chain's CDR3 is CSEQPSSTDTQYF. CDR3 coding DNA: TGCAGCGAACAGCCTTCTAGCACAGATACGCAGTATTTT.